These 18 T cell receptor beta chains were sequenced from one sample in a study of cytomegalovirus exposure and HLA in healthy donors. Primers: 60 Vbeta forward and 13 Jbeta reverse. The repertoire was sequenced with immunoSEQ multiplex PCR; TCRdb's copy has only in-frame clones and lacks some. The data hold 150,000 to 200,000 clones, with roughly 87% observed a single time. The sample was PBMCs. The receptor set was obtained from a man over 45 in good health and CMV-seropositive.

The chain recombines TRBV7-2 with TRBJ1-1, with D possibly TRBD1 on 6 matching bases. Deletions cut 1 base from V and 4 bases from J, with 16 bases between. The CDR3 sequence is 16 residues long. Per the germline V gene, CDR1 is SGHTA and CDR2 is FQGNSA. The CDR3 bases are TGTGCCAGCAGCTTAGTAGTGGGGGCCGGGGCCACTGAAGCTTTCTTT. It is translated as CASSLVVGAGATEAFF.

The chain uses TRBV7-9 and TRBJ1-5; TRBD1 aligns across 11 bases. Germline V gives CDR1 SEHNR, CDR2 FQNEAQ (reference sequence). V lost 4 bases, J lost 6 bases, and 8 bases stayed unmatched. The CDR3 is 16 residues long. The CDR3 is CASSSAGTGGSQPQHF. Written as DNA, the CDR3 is TGTGCCAGCAGCTCTGCCGGGACAGGGGGAAGTCAGCCCCAGCATTTT.

For the CDR3, the DNA is TGTGCCAGCAGGTCCACCTACGAGCAGTACTTC. Translating gives CASRSTYEQYF. This rearrangement joins TRBV2 to TRBJ2-7; D remains ambiguous. Germline CDR1 is SNHLY and CDR2 is FYNNEI. The CDR3 is 11 amino acids. The ends were cut back, 6 bases at V and 2 bases at J, with 5 bases in the middle.

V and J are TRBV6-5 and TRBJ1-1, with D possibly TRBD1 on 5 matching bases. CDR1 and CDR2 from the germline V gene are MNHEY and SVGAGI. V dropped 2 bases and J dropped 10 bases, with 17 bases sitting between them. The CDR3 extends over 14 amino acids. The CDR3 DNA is TGTGCCAGCAGTTACGGTCCGGGGGAGAATGGAGCTTTCTTT. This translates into CASSYGPGENGAFF.

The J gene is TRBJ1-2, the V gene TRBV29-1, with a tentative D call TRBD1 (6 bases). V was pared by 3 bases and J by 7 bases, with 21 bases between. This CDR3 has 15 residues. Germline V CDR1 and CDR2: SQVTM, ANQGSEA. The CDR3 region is CSVESGQSHSGGYTF. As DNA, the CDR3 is TGCAGCGTTGAGAGCGGACAGTCTCACAGCGGTGGCTACACCTTC.

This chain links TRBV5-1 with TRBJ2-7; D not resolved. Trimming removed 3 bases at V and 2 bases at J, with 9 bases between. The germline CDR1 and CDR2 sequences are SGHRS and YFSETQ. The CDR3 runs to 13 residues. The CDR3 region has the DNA TGCGCCAGCAGCTCGCCAGAAACCTACGAGCAGTACTTC. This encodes CASSSPETYEQYF.

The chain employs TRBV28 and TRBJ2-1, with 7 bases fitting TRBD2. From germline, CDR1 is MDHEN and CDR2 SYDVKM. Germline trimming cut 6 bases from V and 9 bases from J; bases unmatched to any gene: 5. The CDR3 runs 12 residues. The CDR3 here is CASRLALGEQFF. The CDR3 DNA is TGTGCCAGCAGACTAGCGTTAGGTGAGCAGTTCTTC. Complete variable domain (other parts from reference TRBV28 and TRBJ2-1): DVKVTQSSRYLVKRTGEKVFLECVQDMDHENMFWYRQDPGLGLRLIYFSYDVKMKEKGDIPEGYSVSREKKERFSLILESASTNQTSMYLCASRLALGEQFFGPGTRLTVL.

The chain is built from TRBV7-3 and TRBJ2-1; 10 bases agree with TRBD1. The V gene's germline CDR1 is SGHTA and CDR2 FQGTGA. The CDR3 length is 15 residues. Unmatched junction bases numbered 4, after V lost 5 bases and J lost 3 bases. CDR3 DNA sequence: TGTGCCAGCAGCATGGGACAGGGGATCTACAATGAGCAGTTCTTC. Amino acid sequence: CASSMGQGIYNEQFF. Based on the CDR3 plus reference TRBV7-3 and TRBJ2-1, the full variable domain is GAGVSQTPSNKVTEKGKYVELRCDPISGHTALYWYRQSLGQGPEFLIYFQGTGAADDSGLPNDRFFAVRPEGSVSTLKIQRTERGDSAVYLCASSMGQGIYNEQFFGPGTRLTVL.

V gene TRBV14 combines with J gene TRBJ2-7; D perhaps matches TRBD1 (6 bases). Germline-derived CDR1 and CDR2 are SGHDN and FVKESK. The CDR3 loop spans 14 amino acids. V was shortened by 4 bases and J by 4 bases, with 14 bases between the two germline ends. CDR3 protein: CASSPGNRAYEQYF. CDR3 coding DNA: TGTGCCAGCAGCCCCGGAAACAGGGCGTACGAGCAGTACTTC.

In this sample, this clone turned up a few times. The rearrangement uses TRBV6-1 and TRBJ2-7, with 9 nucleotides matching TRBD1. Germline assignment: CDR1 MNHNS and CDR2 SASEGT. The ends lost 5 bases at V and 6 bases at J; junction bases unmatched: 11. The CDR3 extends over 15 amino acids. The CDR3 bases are TGTGCCAGCAGTATCTATCGGGGACAGGGAAGCGAGCAGTACTTC. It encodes CASSIYRGQGSEQYF.

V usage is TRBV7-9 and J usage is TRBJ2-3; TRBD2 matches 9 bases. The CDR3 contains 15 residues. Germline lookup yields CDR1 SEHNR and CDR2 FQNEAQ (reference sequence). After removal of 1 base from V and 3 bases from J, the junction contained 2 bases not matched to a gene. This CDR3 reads CASSLERGATDTQYF. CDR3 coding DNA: TGTGCCAGCAGCTTAGAGCGGGGGGCAACAGATACGCAGTATTTT. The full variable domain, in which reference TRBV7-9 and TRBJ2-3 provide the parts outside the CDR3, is DTGVSQNPRHKITKRGQNVTFRCDPISEHNRLYWYRQTLGQGPEFLTYFQNEAQLEKSRLLSDRFSAERPKGSFSTLEIQRTEQGDSAMYLCASSLERGATDTQYFGPGTRLTVL.

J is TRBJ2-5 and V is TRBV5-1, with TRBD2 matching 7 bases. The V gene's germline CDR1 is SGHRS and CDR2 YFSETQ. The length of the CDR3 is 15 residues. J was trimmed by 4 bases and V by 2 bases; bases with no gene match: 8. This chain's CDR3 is CASSFGSGPRETQYF. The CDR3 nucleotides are TGCGCCAGCAGCTTCGGTAGCGGGCCTCGAGAGACCCAGTACTTC.

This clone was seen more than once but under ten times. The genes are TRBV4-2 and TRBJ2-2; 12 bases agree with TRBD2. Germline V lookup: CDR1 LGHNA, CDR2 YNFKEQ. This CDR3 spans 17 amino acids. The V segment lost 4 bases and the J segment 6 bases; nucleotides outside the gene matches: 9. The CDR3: CASSRTSSGGGAGELFF. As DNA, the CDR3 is TGTGCCAGCAGCCGCACCTCTAGCGGGGGGGGCGCCGGGGAGCTGTTTTTT.

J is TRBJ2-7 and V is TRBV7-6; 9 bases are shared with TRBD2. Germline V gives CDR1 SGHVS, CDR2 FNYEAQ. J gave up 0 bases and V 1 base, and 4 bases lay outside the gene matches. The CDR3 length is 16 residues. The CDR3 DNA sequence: TGTGCCAGCAGCTTAGTAGAAGCGGGGGGCTCCTACGAGCAGTACTTC. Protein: CASSLVEAGGSYEQYF.

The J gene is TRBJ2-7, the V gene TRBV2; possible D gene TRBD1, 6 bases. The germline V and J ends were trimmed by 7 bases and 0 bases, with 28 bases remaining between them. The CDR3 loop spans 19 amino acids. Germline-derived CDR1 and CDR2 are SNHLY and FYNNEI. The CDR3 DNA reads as TGTGCCAGCAAGGATGGATTGAGATCGACCCTGGACAGCTCCTACGAGCAGTACTTC. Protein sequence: CASKDGLRSTLDSSYEQYF.

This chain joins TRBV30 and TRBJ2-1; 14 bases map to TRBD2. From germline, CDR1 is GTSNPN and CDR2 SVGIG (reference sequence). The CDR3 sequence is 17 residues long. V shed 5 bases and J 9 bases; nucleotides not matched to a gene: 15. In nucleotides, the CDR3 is TGTGCCTGGGACCCAGCCTACGGGACTAGCGGGAGAGTTGAGCAGTTCTTC. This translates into CAWDPAYGTSGRVEQFF.

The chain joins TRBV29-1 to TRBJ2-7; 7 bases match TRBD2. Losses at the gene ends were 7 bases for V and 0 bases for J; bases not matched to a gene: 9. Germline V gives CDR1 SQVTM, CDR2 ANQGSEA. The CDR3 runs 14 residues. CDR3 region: CSAGAGVSSYEQYF. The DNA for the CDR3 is TGCAGCGCGGGCGCGGGGGTCAGCTCCTACGAGCAGTACTTC.

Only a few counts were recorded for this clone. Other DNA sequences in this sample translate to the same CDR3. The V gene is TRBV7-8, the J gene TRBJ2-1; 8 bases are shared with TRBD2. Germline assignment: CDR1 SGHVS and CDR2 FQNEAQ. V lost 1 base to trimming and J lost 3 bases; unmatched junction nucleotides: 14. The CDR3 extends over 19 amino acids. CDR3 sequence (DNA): TGTGCCAGCAGCTTAGTTATCCATAGTAGCGGGACGCTCTACAATGAGCAGTTCTTC. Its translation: CASSLVIHSSGTLYNEQFF.